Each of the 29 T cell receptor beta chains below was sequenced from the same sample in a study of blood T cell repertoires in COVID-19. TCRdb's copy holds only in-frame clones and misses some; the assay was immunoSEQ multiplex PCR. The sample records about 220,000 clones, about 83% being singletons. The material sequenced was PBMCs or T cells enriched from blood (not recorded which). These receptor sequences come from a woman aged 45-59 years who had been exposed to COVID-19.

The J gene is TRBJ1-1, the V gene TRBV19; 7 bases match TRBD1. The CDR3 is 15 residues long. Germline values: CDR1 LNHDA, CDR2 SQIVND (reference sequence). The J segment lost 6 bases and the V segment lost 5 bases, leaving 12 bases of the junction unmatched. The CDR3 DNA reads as TGTGCCAGTAGTCTCGTCGGACAGGTGGAATCTGAAGCTTTCTTT. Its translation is CASSLVGQVESEAFF.

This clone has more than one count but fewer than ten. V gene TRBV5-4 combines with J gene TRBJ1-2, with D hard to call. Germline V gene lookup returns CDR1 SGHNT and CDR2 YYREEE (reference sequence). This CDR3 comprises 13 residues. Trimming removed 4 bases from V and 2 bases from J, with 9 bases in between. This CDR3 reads CASSLNANYGYTF. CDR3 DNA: TGTGCCAGCAGCCTAAACGCAAACTATGGCTACACCTTC.

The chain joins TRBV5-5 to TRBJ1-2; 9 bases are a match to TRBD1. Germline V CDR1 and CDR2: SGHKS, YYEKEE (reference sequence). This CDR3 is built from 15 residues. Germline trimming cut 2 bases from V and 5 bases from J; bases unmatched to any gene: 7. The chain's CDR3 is CASSLYRGLRYGYTF. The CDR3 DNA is TGTGCCAGCAGCTTATACAGGGGGCTGAGGTATGGCTACACCTTC.

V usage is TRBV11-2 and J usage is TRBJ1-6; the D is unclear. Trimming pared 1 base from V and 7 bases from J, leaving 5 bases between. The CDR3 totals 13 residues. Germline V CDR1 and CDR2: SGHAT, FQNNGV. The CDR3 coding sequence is TGTGCCAGCAGCTTAGGGCCGAATTCACCCCTCCACTTT. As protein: CASSLGPNSPLHF.

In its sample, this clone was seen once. CDR3 DNA: TGCGCCAGCAGCTTCGGGGGCACAGATACGCAGTATTTT. It encodes CASSFGGTDTQYF. V is TRBV5-1 and J is TRBJ2-3; tentatively, D is TRBD2 (5 bases). This CDR3 has 13 residues. V was shortened by 2 bases and J by 1 base, with 5 bases between the two germline ends. Germline-derived CDR1 and CDR2 are SGHRS and YFSETQ.

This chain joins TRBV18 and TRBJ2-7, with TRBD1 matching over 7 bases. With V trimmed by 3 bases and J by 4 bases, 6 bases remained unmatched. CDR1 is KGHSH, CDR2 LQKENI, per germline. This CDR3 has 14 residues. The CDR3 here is CASSPGTEGYEQYF. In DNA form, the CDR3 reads TGTGCCAGCTCACCTGGGACAGAGGGATACGAGCAGTACTTC.

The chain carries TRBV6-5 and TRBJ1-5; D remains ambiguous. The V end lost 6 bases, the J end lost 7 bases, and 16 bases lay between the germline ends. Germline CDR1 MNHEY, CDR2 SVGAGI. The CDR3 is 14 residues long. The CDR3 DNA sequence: TGTGCCAGCAGCCTCCAAAGAGGAGGACAGCCCCAGCATTTT. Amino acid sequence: CASSLQRGGQPQHF.

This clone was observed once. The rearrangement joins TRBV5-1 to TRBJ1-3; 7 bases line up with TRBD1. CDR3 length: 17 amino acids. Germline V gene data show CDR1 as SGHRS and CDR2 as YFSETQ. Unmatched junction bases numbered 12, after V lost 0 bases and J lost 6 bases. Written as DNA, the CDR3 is TGCGCCAGCAGCTTGGTAGCAGGGGGACCGGCTTTAAACACCATATATTTT. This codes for CASSLVAGGPALNTIYF. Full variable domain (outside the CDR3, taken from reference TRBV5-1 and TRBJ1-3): KAGVTQTPRYLIKTRGQQVTLSCSPISGHRSVSWYQQTPGQGLQFLFEYFSETQRNKGNFPGRFSGRQFSNSRSEMNVSTLELGDSALYLCASSLVAGGPALNTIYFGEGSWLTVV.

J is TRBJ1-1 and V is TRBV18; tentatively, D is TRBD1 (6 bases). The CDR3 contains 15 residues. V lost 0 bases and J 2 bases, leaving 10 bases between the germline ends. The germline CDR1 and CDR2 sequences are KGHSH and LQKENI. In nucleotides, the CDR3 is TGTGCCAGCTCACCACCCCTCGGGACAAACACTGAAGCTTTCTTT. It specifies CASSPPLGTNTEAFF.

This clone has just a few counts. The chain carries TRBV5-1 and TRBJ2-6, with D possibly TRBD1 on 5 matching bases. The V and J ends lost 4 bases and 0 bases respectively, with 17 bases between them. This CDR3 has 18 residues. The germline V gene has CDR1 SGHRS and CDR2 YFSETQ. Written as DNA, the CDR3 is TGCGCCAGCAGCCTGACCGGCAGGGTCCTCTCTGGGGCCAACGTCCTGACTTTC. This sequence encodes CASSLTGRVLSGANVLTF.

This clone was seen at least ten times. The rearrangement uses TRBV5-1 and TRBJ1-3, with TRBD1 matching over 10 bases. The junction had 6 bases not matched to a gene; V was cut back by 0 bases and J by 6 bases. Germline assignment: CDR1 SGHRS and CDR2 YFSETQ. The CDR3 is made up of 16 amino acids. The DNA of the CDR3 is TGCGCCAGCAGCTTGGAGGGGACAGGGGCGAAAAACACCATATATTTT. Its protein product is CASSLEGTGAKNTIYF.

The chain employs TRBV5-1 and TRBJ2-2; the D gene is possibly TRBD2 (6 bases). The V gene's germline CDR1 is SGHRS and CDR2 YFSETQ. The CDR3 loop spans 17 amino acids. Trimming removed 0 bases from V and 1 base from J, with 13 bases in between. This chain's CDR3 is CASSLGPQGLNTGELFF. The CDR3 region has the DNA TGCGCCAGCAGCTTGGGCCCTCAGGGACTGAACACCGGGGAGCTGTTTTTT.

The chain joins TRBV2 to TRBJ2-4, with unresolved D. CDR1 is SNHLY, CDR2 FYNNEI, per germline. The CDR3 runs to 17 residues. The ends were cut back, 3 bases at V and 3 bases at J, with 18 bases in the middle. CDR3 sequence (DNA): TGTGCCAGCAGTGACCATCAAAAGGAGTCTTTCAAAAACATTCAGTACTTC. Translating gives CASSDHQKESFKNIQYF. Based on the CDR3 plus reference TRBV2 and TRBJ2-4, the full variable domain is EPEVTQTPSHQVTQMGQEVILRCVPISNHLYFYWYRQILGQKVEFLVSFYNNEISEKSEIFDDQFSVERPDGSNFTLKIRSTKLEDSAMYFCASSDHQKESFKNIQYFGAGTRLSVL.

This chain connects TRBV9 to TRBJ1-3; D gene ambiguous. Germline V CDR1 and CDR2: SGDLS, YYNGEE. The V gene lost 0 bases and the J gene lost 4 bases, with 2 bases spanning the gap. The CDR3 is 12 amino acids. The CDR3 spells CASSVAGNTIYF. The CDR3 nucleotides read TGTGCCAGCAGCGTAGCAGGAAACACCATATATTTT.

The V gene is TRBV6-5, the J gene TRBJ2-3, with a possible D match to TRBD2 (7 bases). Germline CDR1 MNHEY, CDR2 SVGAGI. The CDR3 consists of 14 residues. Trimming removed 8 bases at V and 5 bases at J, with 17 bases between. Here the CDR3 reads CASSLGGAGDTQYF. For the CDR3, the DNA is TGTGCCAGCTCACTGGGGGGGGCGGGAGATACGCAGTATTTT.

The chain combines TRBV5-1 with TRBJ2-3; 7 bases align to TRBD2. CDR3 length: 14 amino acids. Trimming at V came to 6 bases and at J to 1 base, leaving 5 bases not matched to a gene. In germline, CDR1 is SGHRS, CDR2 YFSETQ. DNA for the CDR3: TGCGCCAGCACTAGCGGCCAAGGCACAGATACGCAGTATTTT. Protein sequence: CASTSGQGTDTQYF.

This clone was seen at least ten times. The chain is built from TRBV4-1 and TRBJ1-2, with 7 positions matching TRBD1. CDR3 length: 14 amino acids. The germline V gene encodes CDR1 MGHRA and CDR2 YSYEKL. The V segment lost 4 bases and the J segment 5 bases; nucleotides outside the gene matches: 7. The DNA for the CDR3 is TGCGCCAGCAGCCTCGACTTACAGGGGTATGGCTACACCTTC. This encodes CASSLDLQGYGYTF.

The CDR3 loop reads CASSLALGQGYEQYF. As DNA, the CDR3 is TGTGCCAGCAGCTTGGCCCTAGGTCAGGGCTACGAGCAGTACTTC. J is TRBJ2-7 and V is TRBV5-5; a possible D gene is TRBD1 (5 bases). The CDR3 extends over 15 amino acids. CDR1 is SGHKS and CDR2 is YYEKEE in the germline V gene (reference sequence). V gave up 0 bases and J gave up 3 bases, with 13 bases separating them.

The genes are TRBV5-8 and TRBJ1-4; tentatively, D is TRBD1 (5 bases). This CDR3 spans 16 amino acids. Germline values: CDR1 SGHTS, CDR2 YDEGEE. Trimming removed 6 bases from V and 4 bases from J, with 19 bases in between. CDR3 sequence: CASTSGGEGLNEKLFF. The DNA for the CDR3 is TGTGCCAGCACCTCCGGGGGTGAGGGGCTTAATGAAAAACTGTTTTTT.

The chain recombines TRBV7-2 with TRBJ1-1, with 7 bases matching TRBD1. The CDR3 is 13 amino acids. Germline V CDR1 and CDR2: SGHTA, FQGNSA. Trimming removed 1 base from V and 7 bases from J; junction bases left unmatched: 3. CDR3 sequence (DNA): TGTGCCAGCAGCTTAGATACAGGGGTTGAAGCTTTCTTT. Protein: CASSLDTGVEAFF.

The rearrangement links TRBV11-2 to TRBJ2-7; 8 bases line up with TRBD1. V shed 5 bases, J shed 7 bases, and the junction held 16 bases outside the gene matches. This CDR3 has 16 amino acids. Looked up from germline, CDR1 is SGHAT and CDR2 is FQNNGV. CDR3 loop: CASSPWPRGQRREQYF. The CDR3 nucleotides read TGTGCCAGCAGCCCTTGGCCCAGGGGGCAAAGGAGGGAGCAGTACTTC.

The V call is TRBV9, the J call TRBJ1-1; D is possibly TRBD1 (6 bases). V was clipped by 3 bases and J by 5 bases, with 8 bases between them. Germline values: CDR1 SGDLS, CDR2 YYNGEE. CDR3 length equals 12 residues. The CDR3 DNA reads TGTGCCAGCAGCGCTACAGGGACTGAAGCTTTCTTT. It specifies CASSATGTEAFF.

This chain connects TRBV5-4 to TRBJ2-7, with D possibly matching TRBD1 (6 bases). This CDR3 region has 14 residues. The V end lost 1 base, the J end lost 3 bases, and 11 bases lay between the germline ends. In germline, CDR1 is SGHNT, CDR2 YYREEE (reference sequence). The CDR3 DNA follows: TGTGCCAGCAGCTTGTCTCTGACAGGCTACGAGCAGTACTTC. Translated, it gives CASSLSLTGYEQYF.

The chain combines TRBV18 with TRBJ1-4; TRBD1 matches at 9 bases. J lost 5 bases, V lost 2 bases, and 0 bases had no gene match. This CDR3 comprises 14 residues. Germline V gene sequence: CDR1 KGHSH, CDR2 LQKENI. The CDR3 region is CASSPGQGNEKLFF. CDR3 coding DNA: TGTGCCAGCTCACCAGGACAGGGGAATGAAAAACTGTTTTTT.

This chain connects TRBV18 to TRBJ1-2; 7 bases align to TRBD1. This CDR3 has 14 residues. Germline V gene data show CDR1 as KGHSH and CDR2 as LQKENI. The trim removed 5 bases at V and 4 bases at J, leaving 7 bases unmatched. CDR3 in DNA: TGTGCCAGCTCATCCAACAGGGGCCTCTATGGCTACACCTTC. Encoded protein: CASSSNRGLYGYTF.

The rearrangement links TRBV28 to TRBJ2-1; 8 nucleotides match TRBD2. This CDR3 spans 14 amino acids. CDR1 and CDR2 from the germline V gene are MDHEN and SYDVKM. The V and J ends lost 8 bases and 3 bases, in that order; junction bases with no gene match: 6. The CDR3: CASVSGGGYNEQFF. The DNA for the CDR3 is TGTGCCAGCGTCTCGGGGGGGGGCTACAATGAGCAGTTCTTC.

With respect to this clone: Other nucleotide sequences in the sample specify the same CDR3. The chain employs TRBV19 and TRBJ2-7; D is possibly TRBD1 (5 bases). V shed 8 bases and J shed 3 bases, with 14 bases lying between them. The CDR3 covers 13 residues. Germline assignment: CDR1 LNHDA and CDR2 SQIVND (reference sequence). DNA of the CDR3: TGTGCCAGTTCAATCGACAGAGGCTACGAGCAGTACTTC. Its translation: CASSIDRGYEQYF. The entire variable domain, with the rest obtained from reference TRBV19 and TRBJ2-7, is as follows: DGGITQSPKYLFRKEGQNVTLSCEQNLNHDAMYWYRQDPGQGLRLIYYSQIVNDFQKGDIAEGYSVSREKKESFPLTVTSAQKNPTAFYLCASSIDRGYEQYFGPGTRLTVT.

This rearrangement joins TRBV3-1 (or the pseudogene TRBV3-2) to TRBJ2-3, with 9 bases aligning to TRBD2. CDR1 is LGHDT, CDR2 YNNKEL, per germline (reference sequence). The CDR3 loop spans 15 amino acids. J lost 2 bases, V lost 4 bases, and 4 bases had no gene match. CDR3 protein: CASSPKRGDTDTQYF. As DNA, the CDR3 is TGTGCCAGCAGCCCTAAGCGGGGGGACACAGATACGCAGTATTTT.

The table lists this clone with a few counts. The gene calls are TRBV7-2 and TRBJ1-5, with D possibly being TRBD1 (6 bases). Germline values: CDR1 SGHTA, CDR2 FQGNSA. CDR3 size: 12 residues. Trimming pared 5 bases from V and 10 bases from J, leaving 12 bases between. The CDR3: CASSHRGGPQHF. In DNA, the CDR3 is TGTGCCAGCAGCCACCGAGGGGGACCCCAGCATTTT.